A selection of T cell receptor beta chains follows, all from one sample in a study of CD8 T cells in ankylosing spondylitis. TCRdb passed the 5' RACE reads through MiXCR, listing each CDR3 protein once. There are roughly 130,000 distinct CDR3 sequences in the sample; 7% occur only once, and 12% lies in the top ten. The sequencing sample was made of blood, either unsorted or a sorted T cell fraction (not recorded which). The receptors here all came from a male donor with ankylosing spondylitis or in good health (not recorded which). Both conserved end residues are part of each CDR3. D genes are given only for firm matches. Not every row has a clone size; where given, it reads once, few, many or a size class.

DNA: TGTGCCAGCAGCTCCGGGGCCTCCGTCGGATCGGAAAAACTGTTTTTT; CDR3: CASSSGASVGSEKLFF; V: TRBV12-3/TRBV12-4; size: many; D: NA; J: TRBJ1-4
DNA: TGTGCCAGCAGCTTAACGGCAGGGGCCCAGCATTTT; CDR3: CASSLTAGAQHF; V: TRBV7-9; size: many; D: NA; J: TRBJ1-5
DNA: TGTGCCAGCAGCCAAAACCGACTAGCGGGATACAATGAGCAGTTCTTC; CDR3: CASSQNRLAGYNEQFF; V: TRBV11-2; size: many; D: TRBD2; J: TRBJ2-1
DNA: TGCGCCAGCAGCGGCCTGGCGGGGGTTTTGTACAATGAGCAGTTCTTC; CDR3: CASSGLAGVLYNEQFF; V: TRBV5-1; size: many; D: TRBD2; J: TRBJ2-1
DNA: TGTGCCAGCTCCTCCTTGCGAGGACTAGCGGGAGGCCGCACCGGGGAGCTGTTTTTT; CDR3: CASSSLRGLAGGRTGELFF; V: TRBV12-3/TRBV12-4; size: NA; D: TRBD2; J: TRBJ2-2
DNA: TGCAGTGCTAGAGTAGCGGGGGCCAACTACGAGCAGTACTTC; CDR3: CSARVAGANYEQYF; V: TRBV20-1; size: many; D: TRBD2; J: TRBJ2-7
DNA: TGTGCCAGCAGCTTACCTAGCGGGGTCTTCACCGGGGAGCTGTTTTTT; CDR3: CASSLPSGVFTGELFF; V: TRBV7-9; size: many; D: TRBD2; J: TRBJ2-2
DNA: TGTGCCATCAGTGAGTCGGTGGGAGTAGGTACCGGGGAGCTGTTTTTT; CDR3: CAISESVGVGTGELFF; V: TRBV10-3; size: many; D: NA; J: TRBJ2-2
DNA: TGTGCCAGCAGTTTCTCTGGGGCCAACGTCCTGACTTTC; CDR3: CASSFSGANVLTF; V: TRBV28; size: many; D: NA; J: TRBJ2-6
DNA: TGTGCCAGCAGCTTAATCCCTTGGAGGGTCCTAGCCAAAAACATTCAGTACTTC; CDR3: CASSLIPWRVLAKNIQYF; V: TRBV11-1; size: many; D: NA; J: TRBJ2-4
DNA: TGTGCCAGCAGCTCCATCCGGGGCCTACAAGAGACCCAGTACTTC; CDR3: CASSSIRGLQETQYF; V: TRBV7-2; size: many; D: NA; J: TRBJ2-5